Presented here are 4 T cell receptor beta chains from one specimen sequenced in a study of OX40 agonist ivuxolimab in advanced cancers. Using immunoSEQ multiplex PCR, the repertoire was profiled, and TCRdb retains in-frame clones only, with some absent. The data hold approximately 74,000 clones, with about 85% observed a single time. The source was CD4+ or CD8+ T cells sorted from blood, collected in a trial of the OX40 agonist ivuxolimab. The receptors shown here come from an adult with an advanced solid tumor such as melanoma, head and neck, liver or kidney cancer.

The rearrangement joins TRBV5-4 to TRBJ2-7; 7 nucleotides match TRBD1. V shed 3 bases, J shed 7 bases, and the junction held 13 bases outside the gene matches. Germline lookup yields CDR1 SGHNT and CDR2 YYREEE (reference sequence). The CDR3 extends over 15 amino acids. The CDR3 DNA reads TGTGCCAGCAGCTCCCACAGGGGTTTAACGGGAGAGCAGTACTTC. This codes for CASSSHRGLTGEQYF.

In nucleotides, the CDR3 is TGTGCCAGCATCCCGGGTTGGGTGGCCACTGAAGCTTTCTTT. This codes for CASIPGWVATEAFF. The genes are TRBV6-1 and TRBJ1-1; D not resolved. With 7 bases removed from V and 4 bases from J, the gap between germline ends came to 16 bases. The CDR3 runs 14 residues. Per the germline V gene, CDR1 is MNHNS and CDR2 is SASEGT.

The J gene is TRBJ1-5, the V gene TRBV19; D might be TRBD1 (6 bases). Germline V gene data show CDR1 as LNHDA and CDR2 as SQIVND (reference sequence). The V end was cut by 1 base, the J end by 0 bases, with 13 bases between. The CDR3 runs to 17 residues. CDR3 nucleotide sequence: TGTGCCAGTAGTATAGGCGCCGGGACACTTAGCAATCAGCCCCAGCATTTT. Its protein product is CASSIGAGTLSNQPQHF.

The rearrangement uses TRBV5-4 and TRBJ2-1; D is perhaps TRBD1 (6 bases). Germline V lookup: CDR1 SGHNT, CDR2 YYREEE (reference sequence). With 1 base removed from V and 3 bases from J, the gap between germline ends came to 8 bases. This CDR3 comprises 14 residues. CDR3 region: CASSLIQGYNEQFF. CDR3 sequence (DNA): TGTGCCAGCAGCTTGATACAGGGCTACAATGAGCAGTTCTTC.